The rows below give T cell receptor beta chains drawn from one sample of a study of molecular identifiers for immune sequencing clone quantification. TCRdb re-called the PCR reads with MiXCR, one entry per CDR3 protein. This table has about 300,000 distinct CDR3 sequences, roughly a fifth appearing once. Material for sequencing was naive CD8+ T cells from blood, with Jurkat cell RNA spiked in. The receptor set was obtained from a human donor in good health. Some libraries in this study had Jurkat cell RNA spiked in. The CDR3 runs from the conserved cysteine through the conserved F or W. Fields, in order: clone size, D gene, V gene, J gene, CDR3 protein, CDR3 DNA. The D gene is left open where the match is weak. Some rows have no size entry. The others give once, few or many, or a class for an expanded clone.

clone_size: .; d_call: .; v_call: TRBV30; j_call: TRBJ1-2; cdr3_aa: CAWSVLGGGGDYGYTF; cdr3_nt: TGTGCCTGGAGTGTATTGGGTGGGGGGGGCGACTATGGCTACACCTTC
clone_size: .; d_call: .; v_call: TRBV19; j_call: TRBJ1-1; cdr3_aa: CASSPGVRNTEAFF; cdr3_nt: TGTGCCAGTAGTCCAGGGGTCCGGAACACTGAAGCTTTCTTT
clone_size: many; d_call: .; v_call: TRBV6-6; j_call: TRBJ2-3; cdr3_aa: CASSYGGLTDTQYF; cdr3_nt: TGTGCCAGCAGTTACGGGGGGTTGACAGATACGCAGTATTTT
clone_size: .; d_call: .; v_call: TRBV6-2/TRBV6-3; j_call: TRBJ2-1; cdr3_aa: CASRLAPGDEQFF; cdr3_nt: TGTGCCAGCAGATTGGCGCCGGGGGATGAGCAGTTCTTC
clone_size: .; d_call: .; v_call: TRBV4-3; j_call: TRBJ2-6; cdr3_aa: CASSQDQTPTTGANVLTF; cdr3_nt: TGCGCCAGCAGCCAAGATCAAACCCCCACAACTGGGGCCAACGTCCTGACTTTC
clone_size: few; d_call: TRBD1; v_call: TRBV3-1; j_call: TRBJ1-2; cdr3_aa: CASSQDWDSNYGYTF; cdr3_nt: TGTGCCAGCAGCCAAGATTGGGACAGCAACTATGGCTACACCTTC
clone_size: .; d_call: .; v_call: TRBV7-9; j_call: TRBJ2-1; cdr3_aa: CASSLAVGSYNEQFF; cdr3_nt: TGTGCCAGCAGCTTAGCAGTCGGGTCCTACAATGAGCAGTTCTTC
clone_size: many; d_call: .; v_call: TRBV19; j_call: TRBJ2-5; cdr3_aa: CASSISGQGSETQYF; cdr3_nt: TGTGCCAGTAGTATTTCCGGGCAGGGATCAGAGACCCAGTACTTC
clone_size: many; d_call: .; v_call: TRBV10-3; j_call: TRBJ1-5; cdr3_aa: CAISESNGAQPQHF; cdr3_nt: TGTGCCATCAGTGAGTCGAACGGGGCCCAGCCCCAGCATTTT
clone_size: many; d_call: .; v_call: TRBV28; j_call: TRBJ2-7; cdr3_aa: CASQVSLSSYEQYF; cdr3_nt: TGTGCCAGCCAAGTTTCCCTAAGCTCCTACGAGCAGTACTTC
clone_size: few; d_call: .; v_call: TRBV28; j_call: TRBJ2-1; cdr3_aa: CASSHGSSYNEQFF; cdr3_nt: TGTGCCAGCAGCCACGGTAGCTCCTACAATGAGCAGTTCTTC
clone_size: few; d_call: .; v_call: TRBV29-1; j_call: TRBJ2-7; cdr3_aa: CSVVPRDEGEQYF; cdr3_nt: TGCAGCGTTGTCCCCAGGGACGAGGGCGAGCAGTACTTC
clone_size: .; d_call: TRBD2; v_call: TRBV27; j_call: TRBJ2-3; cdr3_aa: CASSPLLAGETDTQYF; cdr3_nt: TGTGCCAGCAGTCCACTACTAGCGGGAGAGACAGATACGCAGTATTTT
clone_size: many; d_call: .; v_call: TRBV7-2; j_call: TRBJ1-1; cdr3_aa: CASSSLQGNTEAFF; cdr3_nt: TGTGCCAGCAGCTCGTTACAGGGGAACACTGAAGCTTTCTTT
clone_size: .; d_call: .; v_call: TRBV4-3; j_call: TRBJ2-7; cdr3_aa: CASSQEEGSSYEQYF; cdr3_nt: TGCGCCAGCAGCCAAGAAGAAGGCAGCTCCTACGAGCAGTACTTC
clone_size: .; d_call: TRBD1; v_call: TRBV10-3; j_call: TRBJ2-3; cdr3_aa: CAISEIIGTGSTDTQYF; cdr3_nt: TGTGCCATCAGTGAGATTATCGGGACAGGATCCACAGATACGCAGTATTTT
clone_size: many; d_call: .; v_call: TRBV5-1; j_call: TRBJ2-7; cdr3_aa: CASSPVQGTRSYEQYF; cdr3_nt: TGCGCCAGCAGCCCGGTACAGGGTACTCGCTCCTACGAGCAGTACTTC
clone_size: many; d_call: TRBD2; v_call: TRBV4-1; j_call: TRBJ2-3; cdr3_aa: CASSQDVLAGADTQYF; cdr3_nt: TGCGCCAGCAGCCAAGATGTACTAGCGGGGGCAGATACGCAGTATTTT
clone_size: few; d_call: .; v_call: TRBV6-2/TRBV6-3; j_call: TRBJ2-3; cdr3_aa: CASSYLGSTDTQYF; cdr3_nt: TGTGCCAGCAGTTACCTAGGAAGCACAGATACGCAGTATTTT
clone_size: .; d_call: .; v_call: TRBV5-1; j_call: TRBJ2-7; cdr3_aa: CAGSLPYEQYF; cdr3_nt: TGCGCCGGCAGCTTACCCTACGAGCAGTACTTC
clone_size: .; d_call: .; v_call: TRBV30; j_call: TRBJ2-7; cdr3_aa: CAWSSRQAYEQYF; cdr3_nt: TGTGCCTGGAGTTCCCGACAGGCCTACGAGCAGTACTTC
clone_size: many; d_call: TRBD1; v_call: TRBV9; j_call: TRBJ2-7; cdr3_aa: CASSVGQGPYEQYF; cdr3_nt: TGTGCCAGCAGCGTAGGACAGGGACCGTACGAGCAGTACTTC
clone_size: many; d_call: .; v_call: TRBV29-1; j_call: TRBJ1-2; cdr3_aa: CSVVLRGLGHGYTF; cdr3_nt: TGCAGCGTTGTCTTGAGGGGCCTTGGCCATGGCTACACCTTC
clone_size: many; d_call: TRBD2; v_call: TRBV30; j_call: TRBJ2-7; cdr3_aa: CAWSDKLAGVVYEQYF; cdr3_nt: TGTGCCTGGAGTGATAAACTAGCGGGGGTGGTTTACGAGCAGTACTTC
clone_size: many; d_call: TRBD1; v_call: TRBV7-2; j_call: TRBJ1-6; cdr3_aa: CASSSLQGARGSPLHF; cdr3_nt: TGTGCCAGCAGCTCACTACAGGGGGCGCGGGGTTCACCCCTCCACTTT
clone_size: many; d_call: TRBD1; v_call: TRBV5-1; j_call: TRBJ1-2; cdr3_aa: CASSLGQGLNYGYTF; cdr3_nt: TGCGCCAGCAGCTTGGGACAGGGGCTTAACTATGGCTACACCTTC
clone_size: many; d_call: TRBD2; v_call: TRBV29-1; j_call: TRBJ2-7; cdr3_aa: CSVDFTSGSVYEQYF; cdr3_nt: TGCAGCGTTGATTTCACTAGCGGGAGTGTGTACGAGCAGTACTTC
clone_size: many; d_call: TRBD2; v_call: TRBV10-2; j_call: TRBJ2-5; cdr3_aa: CASVAGGAYQETQYF; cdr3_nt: TGCGCCAGCGTTGCGGGGGGCGCGTACCAAGAGACCCAGTACTTC
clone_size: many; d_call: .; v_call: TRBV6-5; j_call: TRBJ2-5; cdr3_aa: CASSYRAYKETQYF; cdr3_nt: TGTGCCAGCAGTTACAGGGCCTATAAGGAGACCCAGTACTTC
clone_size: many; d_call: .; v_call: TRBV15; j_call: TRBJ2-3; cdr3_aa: CATSGGGDTQYF; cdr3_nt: TGTGCCACCAGCGGAGGAGGAGATACGCAGTATTTT
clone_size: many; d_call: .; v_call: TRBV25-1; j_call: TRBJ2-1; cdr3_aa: CATDAVGEQFF; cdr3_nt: TGTGCCACCGACGCCGTAGGTGAGCAGTTCTTC
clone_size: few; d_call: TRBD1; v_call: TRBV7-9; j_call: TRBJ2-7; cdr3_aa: CASTLTYGTGTYEQYF; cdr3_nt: TGTGCCAGCACCCTAACCTATGGGACAGGGACCTACGAGCAGTACTTC
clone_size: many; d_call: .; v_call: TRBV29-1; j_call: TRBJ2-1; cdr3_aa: CSVEDWTNYNEQFF; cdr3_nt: TGCAGCGTTGAAGATTGGACTAACTACAATGAGCAGTTCTTC
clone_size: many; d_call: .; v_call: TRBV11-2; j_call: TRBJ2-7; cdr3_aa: CASSLAYGPYEQYF; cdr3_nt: TGTGCCAGCAGCTTAGCGTACGGCCCCTACGAGCAGTACTTC
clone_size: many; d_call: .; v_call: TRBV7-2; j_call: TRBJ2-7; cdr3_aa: CASSLWGGPYEQYF; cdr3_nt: TGTGCCAGCAGCTTATGGGGGGGGCCCTACGAGCAGTACTTC
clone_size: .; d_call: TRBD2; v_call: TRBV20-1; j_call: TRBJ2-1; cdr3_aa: CSATSGLADYNEQSF; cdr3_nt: TGCAGTGCCACATCGGGACTAGCGGATTACAATGAGCAGTCCTTC
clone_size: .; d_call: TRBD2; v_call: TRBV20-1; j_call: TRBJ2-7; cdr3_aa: CSAGGSSGRYEQYF; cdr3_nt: TGCAGTGCTGGAGGATCTAGCGGGAGATACGAGCAGTACTTC
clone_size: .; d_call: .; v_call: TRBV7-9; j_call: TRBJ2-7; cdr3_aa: CASSLAIYEQYF; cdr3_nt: TGTGCCAGCAGCTTGGCGATCTACGAGCAGTACTTC
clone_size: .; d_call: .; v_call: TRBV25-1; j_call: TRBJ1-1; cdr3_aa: CAGSESREGNTEAFF; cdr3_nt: TGTGCCGGCAGTGAGTCCAGGGAGGGGAACACTGAAGCTTTCTTT
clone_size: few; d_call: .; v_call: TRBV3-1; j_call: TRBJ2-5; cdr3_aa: CASSQVIESSGDQETQYF; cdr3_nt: TGTGCCAGCAGCCAAGTAATTGAGTCGTCAGGGGACCAAGAGACCCAGTACTTC
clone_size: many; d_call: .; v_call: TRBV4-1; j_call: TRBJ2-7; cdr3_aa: CASSRGKSSYEQYF; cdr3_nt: TGCGCCAGCAGCCGGGGGAAAAGCTCCTACGAGCAGTACTTC
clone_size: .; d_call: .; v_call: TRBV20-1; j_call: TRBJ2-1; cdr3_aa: CSAGEDGPRDEQFF; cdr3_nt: TGCAGTGCTGGGGAGGACGGTCCTAGGGATGAGCAGTTCTTC